This is a list of T cell receptor beta chains from one sample in a study of blood T cell repertoires in COVID-19. The assay was immunoSEQ multiplex PCR, and TCRdb's table has in-frame clones only and misses some. The sample holds about 200,000 clones, 85% to 90% seen once. What was sequenced was peripheral blood. These receptors came from a man older than 75 with acute or convalescent COVID-19. Both conserved end residues are part of each CDR3. A D gene is named only where the DNA matches it firmly. Only part of the rows carry a size: once, few, many, or a class if the clone is expanded.

d_call j_call clone_size v_call cdr3_nt cdr3_aa
- TRBJ1-6 - TRBV28 TGTGCCAGCAGTTTTATTGGGGCCGGTAATAATTCACCCCTCCACTTT CASSFIGAGNNSPLHF
TRBD1 TRBJ2-2 - TRBV27 TGTGCCAGCAGTCCCGGGACAGCGAACACCGGGGAGCTGTTTTTT CASSPGTANTGELFF
- TRBJ2-2 - TRBV9 TGTGCCAGCAGCGTAGTCGTAGGGGGATCAACCGGGGAGCTGTTTTTT CASSVVVGGSTGELFF
- TRBJ2-2 once TRBV19 TGTGCCAGTAGAACCTCGCTAGCTCGTTACACCGGGGAGCTGTTTTTT CASRTSLARYTGELFF
- TRBJ1-2 - TRBV5-1 TGCGCCAGCAGCTTATACAGGGTCGGCTATGGCTACACCTTC CASSLYRVGYGYTF
- TRBJ2-5 - TRBV12-3/TRBV12-4 TGTGCCAGCAGCCGACAGTCCCAAGAGACCCAGTACTTC CASSRQSQETQYF
- TRBJ2-5 - TRBV5-1 TGCGCCAGCAGCCTTTCCGGGTCCACCACCCAAGAGACCCAGTACTTC CASSLSGSTTQETQYF
TRBD2 TRBJ2-1 - TRBV7-6 TGTGCCAGCAGCAGCCCACTAGCGACTTCGTACAATGAGCAGTTCTTC CASSSPLATSYNEQFF
- TRBJ1-5 - TRBV20-1 TGCAGTGCTAGTGTGGGGGGATACTATAGCAATCAGCCCCAGCATTTT CSASVGGYYSNQPQHF
- TRBJ2-7 - TRBV3-1/TRBV3-2 TGTGCCAGCAGCCAACCCCAGGGTAGCGAGCAGTACTTC CASSQPQGSEQYF
- TRBJ2-1 - TRBV27 TGTGCCAGCAGTATCGGGCCCAACGGGGGGCAGTTCTTC CASSIGPNGGQFF
- TRBJ1-4 - TRBV3-1/TRBV3-2 TGTGCCAGCAGCCCGAGACAGTCAGCAGGTGAAAAACTGTTTTTT CASSPRQSAGEKLFF
- TRBJ1-2 - TRBV12-5 TGTGCTAGTGGTTTAAAGGGGGTAGACGGCTACACCTTC CASGLKGVDGYTF
- TRBJ1-1 once TRBV19 TGTGCCAGTAGTATAGCAGCGACAGGAGCGACTGAAGCTTTCTTT CASSIAATGATEAFF
TRBD1 TRBJ1-5 few TRBV30 TGTGCCTGGAGCCGACCGGGGACAGTTAATCAGCCCCAGCATTTT CAWSRPGTVNQPQHF
TRBD1 TRBJ1-2 - TRBV28 TGTGCCACCCACGACAGATATACAGGGGGCGGCTATGGCTACACCTTC CATHDRYTGGGYGYTF
- TRBJ1-3 - TRBV28 TGTGCCAGCAGTCTGGGGGGGGTAGGTGGAAACACCATATATTTT CASSLGGVGGNTIYF
TRBD1 TRBJ1-2 - TRBV10-1 TGCGCCGGGTTCCTCAACTGGGACAGTGCTAACTATGGCTACACCTTC CAGFLNWDSANYGYTF
- TRBJ2-1 - TRBV27 TGTGCCAGCAGTTGGGGGCCCCAGAACGGGCAGTTCTTC CASSWGPQNGQFF
- TRBJ2-5 - TRBV6-6 TGTGCTACCACGCGTGCAGGGTTAGAGACCCAGTACTTC CATTRAGLETQYF
- TRBJ2-1 - TRBV5-1 TGCGCCAGCAGCTTGGGGCAGGGCGGTGAGCAGTTCTTC CASSLGQGGEQFF
- TRBJ1-5 - TRBV6-6 TGTGCCAGCAGTTACTCGAGAGAAAAGCAGCCCCAGCATTTT CASSYSREKQPQHF
- TRBJ2-7 - TRBV5-1 TGCGCCAGCAGCTTGGATTCCAGGGGTAGGAACGACGAGCAGTACTTC CASSLDSRGRNDEQYF
- TRBJ2-1 - TRBV5-5 TGTGCCAGCAGCTTGGACAGGGAGCTTATCAATGAGCAGTTCTTC CASSLDRELINEQFF
TRBD1 TRBJ1-4 - TRBV7-2 TGTGCCAGCGCGTCGGACAGGGTCGTAGAAAAACTGTTTTTT CASASDRVVEKLFF
- TRBJ2-5 - TRBV6-1 TGTGCCAGCAGTGAATTCTGGGGCGTGGAGACCCAGTACTTC CASSEFWGVETQYF
- TRBJ1-1 - TRBV10-3 TGTGCCATCAGGGACAGCCAGAACACTGAAGCTTTCTTT CAIRDSQNTEAFF
TRBD2 TRBJ2-1 - TRBV6-1 TGTGCCAGCAGTGAATCTAGCGGGACCTACAATGAGCAGTTCTTC CASSESSGTYNEQFF
TRBD1 TRBJ2-1 - TRBV10-3 TGTGCCATCAAACCCGGCGCGGGACAGGGTATAGTGAATGAGCAGTTCTTC CAIKPGAGQGIVNEQFF
TRBD1 TRBJ2-3 - TRBV12-5 TGTGCTAGTGGCCCAGACAGGGGCTTAGATACGCAGTATTTT CASGPDRGLDTQYF
TRBD2 TRBJ2-5 few TRBV29-1 TGCAGCGTTGATGGCGGGAGGGAGACCCAGTACTTC CSVDGGRETQYF
TRBD2 TRBJ2-2 - TRBV4-3 TGCGCCAGCAGCCGACTAGCGGAGATTAACACCGGGGAGCTGTTTTTT CASSRLAEINTGELFF
- TRBJ2-1 - TRBV27 TGTGCCAGCAGTCCACAAGGGGTATATGGATTTAATGAGCAGTTCTTC CASSPQGVYGFNEQFF
TRBD2 TRBJ2-1 - TRBV4-3 TGCGCCAGCAGCCTTAAGGTCGGACTAGCGGGAGTCCATGAGCAGTTCTTC CASSLKVGLAGVHEQFF
- TRBJ1-1 once TRBV2 TGTGCCAGCAGTGGCGGACAGCGGTTGCGGTCTGAAGCTTTCTTT CASSGGQRLRSEAFF
TRBD1 TRBJ1-6 - TRBV19 TGTGCCAGTAGCGTCGGACAGGGCTCCTATAATTCACCCCTCCACTTT CASSVGQGSYNSPLHF
TRBD2 TRBJ2-1 - TRBV7-2 TGTGCCAGCAGCTTAGAGCGGGGGGTCTACAATGAGCAGTTCTTC CASSLERGVYNEQFF
- TRBJ2-3 - TRBV7-9 TGTGCCAGCATGGTGGAGGGCAGCACAGATACGCAGTATTTT CASMVEGSTDTQYF
- TRBJ1-6 once TRBV27 TGTGCCATCGCCAGGGATATCCTCTATAATTCACCCCTCCACTTT CAIARDILYNSPLHF
- TRBJ2-7 - TRBV3-1/TRBV3-2 TGTGCCAGCAGCCAAGACTTTCTAAGCTCCTACGAGCAGTACTTC CASSQDFLSSYEQYF
- TRBJ2-5 few TRBV12-3/TRBV12-4 TGTGCCAGCAGTTTAAGTGTGGGGGGGACCCAGTACTTC CASSLSVGGTQYF
- TRBJ1-2 once TRBV4-1 TGCGCCAGCAGCCAAAATGCGGGGGGCTACACCTTC CASSQNAGGYTF
TRBD2 TRBJ2-1 - TRBV27 TGTGCCAGCAGTTTTAGGGTTTCCCCTAGCGGTTCCTACAATGAGCAGTTCTTC CASSFRVSPSGSYNEQFF
- TRBJ2-2 - TRBV7-9 TGTGCCAGCAGCTTAACGCCAGTAAGCACCGGGGAGCTGTTTTTT CASSLTPVSTGELFF
TRBD1 TRBJ2-7 - TRBV28 TGTGCCAGCAGTTTGGCCCGGACAGGGGTAGAAGAGCAGTACTTC CASSLARTGVEEQYF
TRBD2 TRBJ2-2 - TRBV7-9 TGTGCCAGCAGCTTAGGGACTAGCGGCGGATCCGGGGAGCTGTTTTTT CASSLGTSGGSGELFF
- TRBJ1-2 - TRBV18 TGTGCCAGCTCACCACTGGGGGCGCTGGACTATGGCTACACCTTC CASSPLGALDYGYTF
TRBD1 TRBJ2-7 - TRBV7-9 TGTGCCAGCAGCCAAGGACAGGGGCAGTACGAGCAGTACTTC CASSQGQGQYEQYF
TRBD1 TRBJ2-7 once TRBV14 TGTGCCAGCAGCCACCGGGACAGGGTCTACGAGCAGTACTTC CASSHRDRVYEQYF
TRBD1 TRBJ2-1 - TRBV12-3/TRBV12-4 TGTGCCAGCAGTTTAGTTGCAGGACAGGGTACTCTCTTC CASSLVAGQGTLF
- TRBJ1-1 - TRBV18 TGTGCCAGCTCCGAGACAGCATTGAACACTGAAGCTTTCTTT CASSETALNTEAFF